Listed here are 3 T cell receptor beta chains from one sample, sequenced in a study of blood T cell repertoires in COVID-19. Libraries were prepared by immunoSEQ multiplex PCR; TCRdb keeps only in-frame clonotypes and omits some of them. Of 200,000 to 250,000 clones listed, roughly 85% are singletons. Sequencing input: peripheral blood. The source of these receptors is a man aged 30-40 years who had recovered from COVID-19.

This clone appeared once. This chain uses TRBV11-2 with TRBJ2-7, with TRBD1 matching over 7 bases. The CDR3 has 15 residues. V trimming: 1 base; J trimming: 2 bases; junction bases outside the gene matches: 5. Germline lookup yields CDR1 SGHAT and CDR2 FQNNGV. For the CDR3, the DNA is TGTGCCAGCAGCTTAGCTGGGACAGCCCCCTACGAGCAGTACTTC. It yields the protein CASSLAGTAPYEQYF. The complete variable domain, with remaining parts taken from reference TRBV11-2 and TRBJ2-7, reads EAGVAQSPRYKIIEKRQSVAFWCNPISGHATLYWYQQILGQGPKLLIQFQNNGVVDDSQLPKDRFSAERLKGVDSTLKIQPAKLEDSAVYLCASSLAGTAPYEQYFGPGTRLTVT.

This clone was seen just once. The genes are TRBV6-5 and TRBJ2-7, with 9 bases identical to TRBD1. CDR3 length: 15 amino acids. J was trimmed by 5 bases and V by 6 bases; bases with no gene match: 11. CDR1 is MNHEY, CDR2 SVGAGI, per germline. CDR3 loop: CASRSATGGGNEQYF. The DNA for the CDR3 is TGTGCCAGCAGATCCGCGACAGGGGGTGGAAACGAGCAGTACTTC.

The CDR3 region is CASRMTGDTQYF. In DNA form, the CDR3 reads TGCGCCAGCAGGATGACAGGAGATACGCAGTATTTT. V and J are TRBV5-1 and TRBJ2-3; TRBD1 is a possible D gene (6 bases). The CDR3 covers 12 residues. Trimming shortened V by 5 bases and J by 5 bases, and 9 bases separated the two germline ends. Germline CDR1 SGHRS, CDR2 YFSETQ.